This T cell receptor (beta chain) emerged from a study of tumor-infiltrating lymphocytes in primary liver carcinoma. Study-level information: The study included patients who were men and women aged 30 to 69 years.

Scientists recovered RNA and DNA together from about 21-30 mg of unsorted bulk tissue. For each tumor, five separate regions were sampled. This clonotype was seen repeatedly, ten times or more. Antigen: not known. The study's findings and limits: Among the pair types, tumor region pairs showed more overlap than tumor-adjacent and tumor-blood pairs.

The investigators made TCR beta cDNA from 400 to 500 ng total RNA, using a constant-region primer. Sequencing libraries for TCR beta derived from three nested multiplex PCR rounds that used slightly modified ARM-PCR. A C-beta reverse primer and TRBV1-TRBV30 forward primers served in each of the first two PCR rounds, at ten to eleven cycles apiece. TCRdb called the multiplex PCR reads again in MiXCR, with one record for every CDR3 protein. The sample yields 100,000 or so distinct CDR3 sequences, almost 70% seen once. The CDR3 has 13 amino acids. Germline V gives CDR1 LGHNT, CDR2 FRNRAP. Trimming took 5 bases from V and 8 from J, leaving 13 bases between them.

The J gene is TRBJ2-1, the V gene TRBV12-5; D is perhaps TRBD1 or TRBD2 (5 bases each). Sequencing used liver tumor tissue from sampling region 5. As to subset: tumor region T5, tumor centre. This TCR was recovered from a woman aged 60 to 75 with primary liver carcinoma and hepatitis B virus infection. DNA of the CDR3: TGTGCTAGTGGTCACGGGACGTTGGATGAGCAGTTCTTC. As protein: CASGHGTLDEQFF.